This T cell receptor beta chain came from a study of radiotherapy plus CTLA-4 blockade in lung cancer. Turning to the study itself: 15% to 20% of enrolled patients responded objectively, and roughly 31% had disease control.

A remark on this clone: Antigen specificity is unknown.

Germline V gene lookup returns CDR1 SGHTA and CDR2 FQGNSA. V gave up 4 bases and J gave up 1 base; unmatched junction bases: 6. The CDR3 runs to 16 residues. TCRdb keeps only in-frame clones here, not all; method: immunoSEQ multiplex PCR. Among 80,000 to 100,000 clones listed, roughly 79% were seen once. General observations from the study: Tumor-origin TCR clones grew in blood after radiotherapy plus ipilimumab.

The receptor was derived from a human donor with non-small cell lung cancer who had a partial response to radiotherapy plus ipilimumab. Some clones in this sample may be carry-over from other donors' samples. This material consisted of peripheral blood, taken from a patient treated with radiotherapy plus ipilimumab. This chain joins TRBV7-2 and TRBJ2-4; TRBD1 aligns across 8 bases. Here the CDR3 reads CASSSRGRQAKNIQYF. CDR3 sequence (DNA): TGTGCCAGCAGCTCCAGGGGGCGTCAGGCCAAAAACATTCAGTACTTC.